The source of this TCR beta chain is a study of T-cell reconstitution after alpha-beta-depleted transplantation in children. The CDR3 has 17 amino acids. CDR1 is SGHRS and CDR2 is YFSETQ in the germline V gene. The ends lost 0 bases at V and 1 base at J; junction bases unmatched: 5. This clonotype was seen a few times. As it was prepared, the TCRbeta library received unique molecular identifiers. TCRdb re-called the PCR reads with MiXCR, one entry per CDR3 protein. In the table there are some 550,000 distinct CDR3 sequences, more than 20% of which are singletons. The chain uses TRBV5-1 and TRBJ2-2, with 8 nucleotides matching TRBD1. The TCR originated in a boy under two years old who had a stem cell transplant for acute myeloid leukemia, so the T cells may come from the graft donor. The specimen comprised PBMCs, mostly from graft donor cells, sampled 360 days after TCRalphabeta/CD19-depleted stem cell transplant. The CDR3: CASSLVGTGVNTGELFF. The DNA for the CDR3 is TGCGCCAGCAGCTTGGTAGGGACAGGCGTGAACACCGGGGAGCTGTTTTTT. The complete variable domain, with remaining parts taken from reference TRBV5-1 and TRBJ2-2, reads KAGVTQTPRYLIKTRGQQVTLSCSPISGHRSVSWYQQTPGQGLQFLFEYFSETQRNKGNFPGRFSGRQFSNSRSEMNVSTLELGDSALYLCASSLVGTGVNTGELFFGEGSRLTVL.